Listed below are T cell receptor beta chains from one sample, sequenced in a study of regulatory T cells in long-lasting Graves disease. In TCRdb, the multiplex PCR reads were re-called with MiXCR into one record per CDR3 protein. Among 380,000 or so distinct CDR3 sequences, roughly 17% were seen once, and the ten largest hold about 19%. This sample also appeared in a second study, on T cells in Graves' hyperthyroidism and ophthalmopathy.

The starting material was peripheral blood mononuclear cells (PBMCs), obtained at new diagnosis, from a patient treated with antithyroid drugs. The receptors were gathered from a young woman with Graves disease. Both conserved end residues are part of each CDR3. Fields, in order: D gene, clone size, J gene, V gene, CDR3 protein, CDR3 DNA. A D gene is named only where the DNA matches it firmly. Clone size is not always given. Where it is, it says once, few, many or a class for expanded clones.

d_call: TRBD1
clone_size: many
j_call: TRBJ2-2
v_call: TRBV5-1
cdr3_aa: CASRDSFTGELFF
cdr3_nt: TGCGCCAGCCGGGACAGCTTCACCGGGGAGCTGTTTTTT

d_call: .
clone_size: .
j_call: TRBJ1-2
v_call: TRBV19
cdr3_aa: CASARGSGNYGYTF
cdr3_nt: TGTGCCTCCGCCCGGGGGTCGGGTAACTATGGCTACACCTTC

d_call: TRBD2
clone_size: few
j_call: TRBJ2-2
v_call: TRBV20-1
cdr3_aa: CSDAQRSGLACTGELFF
cdr3_nt: TGCAGCGACGCACAGCGTTCGGGACTAGCGTGCACCGGGGAGCTGTTTTTT

d_call: .
clone_size: few
j_call: TRBJ2-7
v_call: TRBV29-1
cdr3_aa: CSGPRGYEQYF
cdr3_nt: TGCAGCGGCCCGAGGGGCTACGAGCAGTACTTC

d_call: TRBD1
clone_size: .
j_call: TRBJ2-5
v_call: TRBV5-4
cdr3_aa: CASSHPSGGRETQYF
cdr3_nt: TGTGCCAGCAGCCACCCATCAGGGGGCAGGGAGACCCAGTACTTC

d_call: TRBD1
clone_size: few
j_call: TRBJ1-2
v_call: TRBV19
cdr3_aa: CASSGQGDYGYTF
cdr3_nt: TGTGCCAGTAGCGGACAGGGAGACTATGGCTACACCTTC

d_call: TRBD2
clone_size: .
j_call: TRBJ2-3
v_call: TRBV11-2
cdr3_aa: CASSPGTGGPDTQYF
cdr3_nt: TGTGCCAGCAGCCCGGGGACGGGAGGGCCAGATACGCAGTATTTT

d_call: .
clone_size: many
j_call: TRBJ2-5
v_call: TRBV20-1
cdr3_aa: CSARGSVQETQYF
cdr3_nt: TGCAGTGCTAGAGGCTCAGTACAAGAGACCCAGTACTTC

d_call: .
clone_size: many
j_call: TRBJ2-3
v_call: TRBV6-2/TRBV6-3
cdr3_aa: CASSYSGVTDTQYF
cdr3_nt: TGTGCCAGCAGTTACTCTGGGGTCACAGATACGCAGTATTTT

d_call: .
clone_size: .
j_call: TRBJ2-2
v_call: TRBV30
cdr3_aa: CAWSSGARNTGELFF
cdr3_nt: TGTGCCTGGAGCTCCGGAGCCAGGAACACCGGGGAGCTGTTTTTT

d_call: .
clone_size: many
j_call: TRBJ2-2
v_call: TRBV13
cdr3_aa: CASSSPNTGELFF
cdr3_nt: TGTGCCAGCAGCTCCCCCAACACCGGGGAGCTGTTTTTT

d_call: .
clone_size: many
j_call: TRBJ1-2
v_call: TRBV12-3/TRBV12-4
cdr3_aa: CASSSRGGWGYYGYTF
cdr3_nt: TGTGCCAGCAGTTCTAGGGGGGGATGGGGCTACTATGGCTACACCTTC

d_call: .
clone_size: many
j_call: TRBJ2-3
v_call: TRBV28
cdr3_aa: CASSSPGNGMGSWRGGFTDTQYF
cdr3_nt: TGTGCCAGCAGTTCCCCCGGTAATGGGATGGGTTCCTGGAGGGGCGGCTTCACAGATACGCAGTATTTT

d_call: .
clone_size: .
j_call: TRBJ2-7
v_call: TRBV5-4
cdr3_aa: CASRLALGEQYF
cdr3_nt: TGTGCCAGCAGATTGGCCTTGGGCGAGCAGTACTTC

d_call: .
clone_size: many
j_call: TRBJ2-5
v_call: TRBV2
cdr3_aa: CASSRSEGQETQYF
cdr3_nt: TGTGCCAGCAGCCGGTCGGAGGGACAAGAGACCCAGTACTTC

d_call: TRBD1
clone_size: many
j_call: TRBJ2-2
v_call: TRBV15
cdr3_aa: CATSGTANTGELFF
cdr3_nt: TGTGCCACGTCTGGGACAGCGAACACCGGGGAGCTGTTTTTT

d_call: TRBD2
clone_size: many
j_call: TRBJ2-1
v_call: TRBV27
cdr3_aa: CASSAGLAIDEQFF
cdr3_nt: TGTGCCAGCAGTGCGGGACTAGCCATTGATGAGCAGTTCTTC

d_call: TRBD1
clone_size: many
j_call: TRBJ2-2
v_call: TRBV6-1
cdr3_aa: CASSDDRANTGELFF
cdr3_nt: TGTGCCAGCAGTGATGACAGGGCGAACACCGGGGAGCTGTTTTTT

d_call: .
clone_size: few
j_call: TRBJ2-7
v_call: TRBV29-1
cdr3_aa: CSVVPGAYEQYF
cdr3_nt: TGCAGCGTTGTCCCAGGGGCCTACGAGCAGTACTTC

d_call: TRBD2
clone_size: many
j_call: TRBJ2-1
v_call: TRBV2
cdr3_aa: CASSEESASGPYNEQFF
cdr3_nt: TGTGCCAGCAGTGAAGAGTCGGCTAGCGGACCTTACAATGAGCAGTTCTTC

d_call: TRBD2
clone_size: .
j_call: TRBJ2-5
v_call: TRBV4-2
cdr3_aa: CASSQDGTSKETQYF
cdr3_nt: TGTGCCAGCAGCCAAGACGGGACTAGCAAAGAGACCCAGTACTTC

d_call: .
clone_size: .
j_call: TRBJ1-3
v_call: TRBV12-3/TRBV12-4
cdr3_aa: CASSLWGRHTIYF
cdr3_nt: TGTGCCAGCAGTTTGTGGGGACGCCACACCATATATTTT

d_call: TRBD1
clone_size: many
j_call: TRBJ2-7
v_call: TRBV28
cdr3_aa: CASSYGTGAYEQYF
cdr3_nt: TGTGCCAGCAGTTACGGGACAGGGGCCTACGAGCAGTACTTC

d_call: TRBD2
clone_size: many
j_call: TRBJ2-3
v_call: TRBV7-9
cdr3_aa: CASSLGPRSGGKDTQYF
cdr3_nt: TGTGCCAGCAGCTTAGGGCCTCGGAGCGGGGGTAAAGATACGCAGTATTTT

d_call: .
clone_size: many
j_call: TRBJ2-7
v_call: TRBV13
cdr3_aa: CASSLFWNSYEQYF
cdr3_nt: TGTGCCAGCAGCTTATTTTGGAACTCCTACGAGCAGTACTTC

d_call: .
clone_size: many
j_call: TRBJ2-3
v_call: TRBV11-1
cdr3_aa: CASSLYRHTDTQYF
cdr3_nt: TGTGCCAGCAGCTTATACAGGCACACAGATACGCAGTATTTT

d_call: .
clone_size: few
j_call: TRBJ2-7
v_call: TRBV11-2
cdr3_aa: CASGLLGAYEQYF
cdr3_nt: TGTGCCAGCGGCTTATTGGGGGCCTACGAGCAGTACTTC

d_call: .
clone_size: many
j_call: TRBJ2-7
v_call: TRBV2
cdr3_aa: CASSSERGPYEQYF
cdr3_nt: TGTGCCAGCAGCAGTGAGAGAGGCCCTTACGAGCAGTACTTC

d_call: TRBD2
clone_size: few
j_call: TRBJ2-7
v_call: TRBV9
cdr3_aa: CASSVAPGGHEQYF
cdr3_nt: TGTGCCAGCAGCGTCGCCCCGGGGGGACACGAGCAGTACTTC

d_call: TRBD2
clone_size: .
j_call: TRBJ2-5
v_call: TRBV24-1
cdr3_aa: CATSDLRGGGTQETQYF
cdr3_nt: TGTGCCACCAGTGATTTGCGGGGGGGGGGGACGCAAGAGACCCAGTACTTC

d_call: .
clone_size: .
j_call: TRBJ2-5
v_call: TRBV5-1
cdr3_aa: CASSGVLRETQYF
cdr3_nt: TGCGCCAGCAGCGGAGTGCTAAGGGAGACCCAGTACTTC

d_call: .
clone_size: .
j_call: TRBJ2-1
v_call: TRBV30
cdr3_aa: CAWSVPQLVYNEQFF
cdr3_nt: TGTGCCTGGAGTGTACCCCAACTAGTTTACAATGAGCAGTTCTTC

d_call: .
clone_size: many
j_call: TRBJ1-1
v_call: TRBV6-1
cdr3_aa: CASSVSVLTEAFF
cdr3_nt: TGTGCCAGCAGTGTCAGTGTTCTCACTGAAGCTTTCTTT

d_call: .
clone_size: many
j_call: TRBJ2-5
v_call: TRBV29-1
cdr3_aa: CSVVAGETQYF
cdr3_nt: TGCAGCGTTGTAGCTGGAGAGACCCAGTACTTC

d_call: .
clone_size: .
j_call: TRBJ1-3
v_call: TRBV12-3/TRBV12-4
cdr3_aa: CASREAVGVLGGSGNTIYF
cdr3_nt: TGTGCCAGCAGAGAGGCCGTCGGGGTACTAGGCGGATCTGGAAACACCATATATTTT

d_call: TRBD2
clone_size: many
j_call: TRBJ2-3
v_call: TRBV29-1
cdr3_aa: CSVLAGSGADTQYF
cdr3_nt: TGCAGCGTGCTAGCGGGGTCCGGGGCAGATACGCAGTATTTT

d_call: .
clone_size: many
j_call: TRBJ2-1
v_call: TRBV30
cdr3_aa: CAWRRGQTLHEQFF
cdr3_nt: TGTGCCTGGAGGCGGGGTCAGACCCTTCACGAGCAGTTCTTC